One and the same sample provided the 18 T cell receptor beta chains below, sequenced in a study of identical twins. TCRdb recomputed calls from the 5' RACE reads with MiXCR, one row per CDR3 protein. The data show around 230,000 distinct CDR3 sequences, about 6.7% seen once. These data also formed part of another study, on T cells expressing NK-cell markers.

The specimen was CD8+ T cells sorted from blood. The source of these receptors is a woman aged 18-29 years in good health.

This clonotype was detected only a few times. The rearrangement links TRBV3-1 to TRBJ2-7, with D unclear. This CDR3 is 13 amino acids long. Germline-derived CDR1 and CDR2 are LGHDT and YNNKEL (reference sequence). Trimming removed 1 base from V and 6 bases from J, with 10 bases in between. CDR3 amino acids: CASSQGFLGEQYF. CDR3 bases: TGTGCCAGCAGCCAAGGCTTTTTGGGCGAGCAGTACTTC.

This chain uses TRBV15 with TRBJ2-7, with TRBD1 identical over 12 bases. Germline CDR1 LNHNV, CDR2 YYDKDF (reference sequence). Trimming cost V 3 bases and J 4 bases; bases outside gene matches: 4. The CDR3 totals 15 residues. The CDR3 loop reads CATSRGQGARYEQYF. The CDR3, as DNA: TGTGCCACCAGCAGGGGACAGGGGGCGAGGTACGAGCAGTACTTC.

This clonotype was found a few times. CDR3 nucleotides: TGTGCCAGCGATAAAGGGGGCACTGAAGCTTTCTTT. Encoded protein: CASDKGGTEAFF. The chain combines TRBV11-2 with TRBJ1-1; D might be TRBD1 (6 bases). V dropped 8 bases and J dropped 4 bases, with 11 bases sitting between them. The V gene's germline CDR1 is SGHAT and CDR2 FQNNGV. This CDR3 is 12 amino acids long.

This clonotype was counted between two and nine times. Here the CDR3 DNA reads TGTGCCAGCAGCCAAGGGACCAGGGGTGAGCAGTACTTC. Translating it yields CASSQGTRGEQYF. The chain couples TRBV3-1 to TRBJ2-7; D is possibly TRBD1 (6 bases). Germline loops: CDR1 LGHDT, CDR2 YNNKEL (reference sequence). The V end was cut by 1 base, the J end by 7 bases, with 11 bases between. The CDR3 consists of 13 residues.

The chain links TRBV7-9 to TRBJ2-1; a possible D gene is TRBD2 (6 bases). V dropped 3 bases and J dropped 9 bases, with 15 bases sitting between them. This CDR3 spans 14 amino acids. Germline CDR1 SEHNR, CDR2 FQNEAQ (reference sequence). The CDR3 loop reads CASSLPASTSEQFF. The CDR3 DNA follows: TGTGCCAGCAGCTTGCCCGCATCGACTAGTGAGCAGTTCTTC.

This chain uses TRBV6-5 with TRBJ1-5, with no clear D. The germline V gene has CDR1 MNHEY and CDR2 SVGAGI. The CDR3 has 15 residues. V lost 2 bases and J 6 bases, leaving 14 bases between the germline ends. The CDR3 region has the DNA TGTGCCAGCAGTTACCCCACCCGCCTAGGTCAGCCCCAGCATTTT. Translation gives CASSYPTRLGQPQHF.

This sequence joins TRBV27 and TRBJ2-1, with 7 bases fitting TRBD2. This CDR3 contains 16 residues. The trim removed 8 bases at V and 1 base at J, leaving 11 bases unmatched. Germline V gene lookup returns CDR1 MNHEY and CDR2 SMNVEV (reference sequence). In DNA, the CDR3 is TGTGCCAGCCGACCACCCTCGGGACTATCCTACAATGAGCAGTTCTTC. As protein: CASRPPSGLSYNEQFF.

This clonotype was counted between two and nine times. The V gene is TRBV29-1, the J gene TRBJ2-3; maybe TRBD2 (5 bases). With 7 bases removed from V and 2 bases from J, the gap between germline ends came to 16 bases. This CDR3 region has 14 residues. The germline V gene encodes CDR1 SQVTM and CDR2 ANQGSEA. The CDR3 DNA reads as TGCAGCGGGCAGGACTGGCTGTCCACAGATACGCAGTATTTT. It translates to CSGQDWLSTDTQYF.

The chain's CDR3 is CSAKPSSGGEYEQYF. CDR3 in DNA: TGCAGTGCTAAGCCTTCCAGCGGGGGGGAATACGAGCAGTACTTC. This chain joins TRBV20-1 and TRBJ2-7, with 10 nucleotides matching TRBD2. This CDR3 has 15 residues. The V and J ends lost 4 bases and 4 bases, in that order; junction bases with no gene match: 10. Germline V gene data show CDR1 as DFQATT and CDR2 as SNEGSKA (reference sequence).

This clonotype was seen a few times. The chain has TRBV7-2 and TRBJ2-2, with 8 bases fitting TRBD2. This CDR3 spans 16 amino acids. After removal of 6 bases from V and 6 bases from J, the junction contained 12 bases not matched to a gene. From germline, CDR1 is SGHTA and CDR2 FQGNSA. CDR3 residues: CASSFPPPAGAGELFF. The CDR3 DNA sequence: TGTGCCAGCAGTTTTCCCCCGCCAGCGGGAGCCGGGGAGCTGTTTTTT.

This chain connects TRBV27 to TRBJ2-5; D call uncertain. This CDR3 contains 15 residues. Germline-derived CDR1 and CDR2 are MNHEY and SMNVEV (reference sequence). The V end lost 3 bases, the J end lost 4 bases, and 15 bases lay between the germline ends. The CDR3 nucleotides read TGTGCCAGCAGTTTGAGTAGATCTGACTCAGAGACCCAGTACTTC. Protein product: CASSLSRSDSETQYF.

This clonotype was found a few times. The chain combines TRBV19 with TRBJ2-1, with 7 bases aligning to TRBD2. Losses at the gene ends were 3 bases for V and 8 bases for J; bases not matched to a gene: 7. Germline V gives CDR1 LNHDA, CDR2 SQIVND (reference sequence). The CDR3 totals 14 residues. The CDR3 loop is CASSIHRLADEQFF. DNA for the CDR3: TGTGCCAGTAGTATCCACAGACTAGCTGATGAGCAGTTCTTC.

The chain uses TRBV28 and TRBJ2-1, with a possible D match to TRBD1 (6 bases). This CDR3 is 16 amino acids long. Germline V gives CDR1 MDHEN, CDR2 SYDVKM. V gave up 2 bases and J gave up 7 bases, with 18 bases separating them. The CDR3 sequence: CASSLQSGYRENEQFF. CDR3 sequence (DNA): TGTGCCAGCAGTTTACAATCCGGGTACAGGGAAAATGAGCAGTTCTTC. Using reference TRBV28 and TRBJ2-1 for the parts outside the CDR3, the full variable domain is DVKVTQSSRYLVKRTGEKVFLECVQDMDHENMFWYRQDPGLGLRLIYFSYDVKMKEKGDIPEGYSVSREKKERFSLILESASTNQTSMYLCASSLQSGYRENEQFFGPGTRLTVL.

This clonotype has more than one count but fewer than ten. This chain joins TRBV13 and TRBJ2-7; D could derive from TRBD1 or TRBD2 (5 bases each). With 3 bases removed from V and 7 bases from J, the gap between germline ends came to 13 bases. Germline CDR1 reads PRHDT; CDR2 reads FYEKMQ (reference sequence). The CDR3 has 13 residues. The CDR3 nucleotides are TGTGCCAGCAGCTTGCCCGGGGCACGGGAGCAGTACTTC. It specifies CASSLPGAREQYF.

This clonotype turned up a few times. This sequence joins TRBV25-1 and TRBJ1-5; D is undetermined. Germline CDR1 is MGHDK and CDR2 is SYGVNS. The CDR3 extends over 13 amino acids. V dropped 1 base and J dropped 7 bases, with 8 bases sitting between them. The DNA of the CDR3 is TGTGCCAGCAGTGAATTGGACGCGCAGCCCCAGCATTTT. Residues: CASSELDAQPQHF.

In its sample, this clonotype was seen a few times. Compared with germline, one end of the junction differs, possibly owing to a read error. V is TRBV3-1 and J is TRBJ1-5; no clear D gene. This CDR3 has 15 residues. The germline V gene encodes CDR1 LGHDT and CDR2 YNNKEL (reference sequence). The CDR3 loop is CASCQDARSNQPQHF. In DNA, the CDR3 is TGTGCCAGCTGCCAAGATGCCAGGTCAAATCAGCCCCAGCATTTT.

This clonotype was found a few times. The chain employs TRBV29-1 and TRBJ1-2; D is perhaps TRBD1 (5 bases). The CDR3 runs 13 residues. Germline V gene lookup returns CDR1 SQVTM and CDR2 ANQGSEA. Trimming removed 5 bases from V and 6 bases from J, with 16 bases in between. The CDR3 DNA is TGCAGCGTTTATTCAGGGCCGACCGATGGCTACACCTTC. Its protein product is CSVYSGPTDGYTF.

Concerning this clonotype: Possible read error: a much larger clone is one base away. The CDR3 does not close with the conserved phenylalanine or tryptophan, likely indicating a read error. The chain links TRBV11-2 to TRBJ2-7, with a weak D call TRBD2 (6 bases). The CDR3 is 15 residues long. Looked up from germline, CDR1 is SGHAT and CDR2 is FQNNGV. V lost 1 base, J lost 2 bases, and 12 bases lay in between. CDR3 bases: TGTGCCAGCAGCTTAGGAGCCGGGAGCACCTACGAGCAGTACTAC. This gives the protein CASSLGAGSTYEQYY.